The 19 T cell receptor beta chains in this list originate from one sample, sequenced in a study of Graves' ophthalmopathy and Graves' hyperthyroidism. For repertoire sequencing, the TCR beta CDR3 regions were amplified from RNA transcripts. The first-round RT-PCR employed HTBI primers together with the Qiagen OneStep RT-PCR kit. A multiplex PCR was then performed as the second round. One entry per CDR3 protein results from TCRdb running MiXCR on the multiplex PCR reads. The sample includes a few hundred thousand distinct CDR3 sequences, about 40% of them seen just once. Input material: peripheral blood or thyroid tissue (not recorded which). These receptors came from an adult man with Graves' hyperthyroidism.

This clonotype was observed a handful of times. The chain employs TRBV20-1 and TRBJ1-3; a possible D gene is TRBD1 (5 bases). The germline gives CDR1 DFQATT, CDR2 SNEGSKA (reference sequence). The CDR3 is 15 residues long. Trimming shortened V by 0 bases and J by 1 base, and 10 bases separated the two germline ends. CDR3 DNA: TGCAGTGCTAGAGATATTAGGGGTTCTGGAAACACCATATATTTT. It specifies CSARDIRGSGNTIYF.

This clonotype was counted many times. This chain joins TRBV7-9 and TRBJ1-2; D is unclear. Looked up from germline, CDR1 is SEHNR and CDR2 is FQNEAQ (reference sequence). The CDR3 runs to 15 residues. The germline V and J ends were trimmed by 2 bases and 7 bases, with 17 bases remaining between them. The CDR3 spells CASSLQGSGRAGYTF. DNA of the CDR3: TGTGCCAGCAGCTTACAAGGTTCGGGGAGGGCTGGCTACACCTTC.

This clonotype appeared a few times. The chain combines TRBV20-1 with TRBJ2-3, with a tentative D call TRBD2 (7 bases). V was pared by 4 bases and J by 8 bases, with 16 bases between. The CDR3 consists of 13 residues. Per germline, CDR1 DFQATT and CDR2 SNEGSKA (reference sequence). CDR3 coding DNA: TGCAGTGCTACTCTAGGGGGGGTAGGTACGCAGTATTTT. It codes for CSATLGGVGTQYF.

This clonotype was seen ten or more times. The genes are TRBV15 and TRBJ2-3; tentative D call: TRBD1 (5 bases). Germline lookup yields CDR1 LNHNV and CDR2 YYDKDF (reference sequence). Trimming left V 1 base short and J 5 bases short, with 10 bases between. The CDR3 sequence is 14 residues long. CDR3 region: CATSRGQMGDTQYF. The CDR3 DNA follows: TGTGCCACCAGCAGAGGACAGATGGGAGATACGCAGTATTTT.

This clonotype was picked up many times. The chain couples TRBV5-5 to TRBJ2-5; D might be TRBD1 or TRBD2, each matching 5 bases. V lost 3 bases and J lost 3, with 12 bases in between. Germline CDR1 reads SGHKS; CDR2 reads YYEKEE (reference sequence). The CDR3 has 14 amino acids. This CDR3 is CASSSPGQKETQYF. CDR3 sequence (DNA): TGTGCCAGCAGCTCCCCGGGGCAGAAAGAGACCCAGTACTTC.

This clonotype was counted between two and nine times. The chain couples TRBV5-6 to TRBJ2-6; weak D call: TRBD2 (5 bases). The V and J ends lost 2 bases and 3 bases respectively, with 9 bases between them. Germline CDR1 reads SGHDT; CDR2 reads YYEEEE. The CDR3 sequence is 15 residues long. CDR3 in amino acids: CASSFRRVGANVLTF. The CDR3 nucleotides read TGTGCCAGCAGCTTCAGGCGGGTTGGGGCCAACGTCCTGACTTTC.

This clonotype has ten or more counts. This chain joins TRBV5-8 and TRBJ1-2; 8 bases align to TRBD1. The CDR3 has 14 residues. Trimming removed 5 bases from V and 4 bases from J; junction bases left unmatched: 7. The germline V gene encodes CDR1 SGHTS and CDR2 YDEGEE. CDR3 sequence (DNA): TGTGCCAGCAGGTCTACAGGGGGGACCTATGGCTACACCTTC. This encodes CASRSTGGTYGYTF.

This chain connects TRBV20-1 to TRBJ1-2, with D possibly matching TRBD1 (5 bases). The CDR3 runs 14 residues. Trimming cost V 4 bases and J 6 bases, with 18 bases left between them. Germline CDR1 is DFQATT and CDR2 is SNEGSKA (reference sequence). Here the CDR3 DNA reads TGCAGTGCTAAAACTAGCGGGGGGGGAGATGGCTACACCTTC. Translation: CSAKTSGGGDGYTF.

This clonotype was observed many times. The rearrangement joins TRBV9 to TRBJ2-7; D might be TRBD1 (5 bases). The CDR3 runs 16 residues. CDR1 is SGDLS and CDR2 is YYNGEE in the germline V gene. V was clipped by 0 bases and J by 1 base, with 14 bases between them. CDR3 region: CASSVEMVAGSYEQYF. Written as DNA, the CDR3 is TGTGCCAGCAGCGTAGAGATGGTTGCAGGGTCCTACGAGCAGTACTTC.

The rearrangement uses TRBV20-1 and TRBJ1-2; D perhaps matches TRBD1 (6 bases). Germline V lookup: CDR1 DFQATT, CDR2 SNEGSKA (reference sequence). CDR3 size: 20 residues. Trimming left V 3 bases short and J 4 bases short, with 33 bases between. The CDR3 sequence: CSASWTSGRIGGDTGYGYTF. CDR3 DNA: TGCAGTGCTAGTTGGACTAGCGGGAGAATTGGCGGGGACACCGGCTATGGCTACACCTTC.

The chain combines TRBV7-2 with TRBJ2-5, with D uncertain. This CDR3 comprises 12 residues. Germline V gives CDR1 SGHTA, CDR2 FQGNSA. The V end lost 5 bases, the J end lost 9 bases, and 13 bases lay between the germline ends. The CDR3 DNA sequence: TGTGCCAGCAGCCTAGGCAATCAGCCCCAGTACTTC. The encoded protein is CASSLGNQPQYF.

In this sample, this clonotype turned up many times. This chain uses TRBV15 with TRBJ1-4; 7 positions agree with TRBD1. The CDR3 extends over 18 amino acids. After removal of 2 bases from V and 4 bases from J, the junction contained 13 bases not matched to a gene. Germline loops: CDR1 LNHNV, CDR2 YYDKDF (reference sequence). In DNA form, the CDR3 reads TGTGCCACCAGCAGATCCCCCGGTGGGACAGACTATAATGAAAAACTGTTTTTT. Its translation is CATSRSPGGTDYNEKLFF. Together with reference TRBV15 and TRBJ1-4, the CDR3 gives the full variable domain: DAMVIQNPRYQVTQFGKPVTLSCSQTLNHNVMYWYQQKSSQAPKLLFHYYDKDFNNEADTPDNFQSRRPNTSFCFLDIRSPGLGDTAMYLCATSRSPGGTDYNEKLFFGSGTQLSVL.

The V gene is TRBV12-3 or TRBV12-4, the J gene TRBJ2-5; D possibly matches TRBD1 or TRBD2 (5 bases each). The CDR3 totals 15 residues. The V and J ends lost 8 bases and 5 bases respectively, with 21 bases between them. CDR3 amino acids: CASSPRQGSGETQYF. The CDR3 region has the DNA TGTGCCAGCTCACCACGTCAGGGTTCGGGGGAGACCCAGTACTTC.

This chain links TRBV18 with TRBJ1-5; TRBD1 agrees at 7 bases. The germline CDR1 and CDR2 sequences are KGHSH and LQKENI. The CDR3 totals 12 residues. Germline trimming cut 6 bases from V and 7 bases from J; bases unmatched to any gene: 3. The DNA of the CDR3 is TGTGCCAGCTCCGCACAGGGGCAGCCCCAGCATTTT. Amino acids: CASSAQGQPQHF.

This clonotype was seen ten or more times. The chain is built from TRBV15 and TRBJ2-5; 9 bases are shared with TRBD2. The V segment lost 1 base and the J segment 3 bases; nucleotides outside the gene matches: 0. Germline assignment: CDR1 LNHNV and CDR2 YYDKDF (reference sequence). The CDR3 has 14 amino acids. In nucleotides, the CDR3 is TGTGCCACCAGCAGAGGACTAGCGGAAGAGACCCAGTACTTC. Translated: CATSRGLAEETQYF.

This clonotype appeared a single time. The gene calls are TRBV27 and TRBJ2-7; 10 bases align to TRBD1. V shed 4 bases, J shed 0 bases, and the junction held 3 bases outside the gene matches. The germline CDR1 and CDR2 sequences are MNHEY and SMNVEV (reference sequence). CDR3 size: 15 residues. The CDR3 DNA sequence: TGTGCCAGCAGTTGGGGGACAGGGGTCTCCTACGAGCAGTACTTC. Translated: CASSWGTGVSYEQYF.

This clonotype came up many times. V is TRBV6-5 and J is TRBJ2-5, with a weak D call TRBD1 (6 bases). V gave up 5 bases and J gave up 4 bases, with 11 bases separating them. The CDR3 runs 13 residues. Germline V gene sequence: CDR1 MNHEY, CDR2 SVGAGI. CDR3 DNA sequence: TGTGCCAGCAGTCGCGACAGGCGAGAGACCCAGTACTTC. Its translation is CASSRDRRETQYF.

The V gene is TRBV7-9, the J gene TRBJ2-7; 7 bases are shared with TRBD1. Losses at the gene ends were 5 bases for V and 7 bases for J; bases not matched to a gene: 17. CDR3 size: 16 residues. Germline V CDR1 and CDR2: SEHNR, FQNEAQ (reference sequence). CDR3 nucleotides: TGTGCCAGCAGCCCACGGGGACAGAGGGCCTCGAATGAGCAGTACTTC. This translates into CASSPRGQRASNEQYF.

This clonotype was recorded at least ten times. This chain uses TRBV5-1 with TRBJ1-3; TRBD1 might be the D (5 bases). V was trimmed by 4 bases and J by 4 bases, leaving 12 bases between them. Germline-derived CDR1 and CDR2 are SGHRS and YFSETQ. The CDR3 is made up of 14 amino acids. DNA for the CDR3: TGCGCCAGCAGCCCGGACACAGAGGGAAACACCATATATTTT. Translated: CASSPDTEGNTIYF.